A single T cell receptor (beta chain) is shown here with its context. Seattle's cohort entered during active infection and was followed longitudinally. How the authors handled the data: Quantification of nucleated cells was approximated via reference gene primer amplification. The method was immunoSEQ multiplex PCR; TCRdb's version includes in-frame clones alone and lacks a portion of them. Clone size and the V and J calls come from that table; the DNA yielded D and trimming. The profile shows under 450,000 clones, 80% to 90% of them singletons. The data originate from a study of blood T cell repertoires in COVID-19. The wider study: The study drew acute and convalescent COVID-19 samples from the United States, Italy and Spain. PBMCs, B-cell-depleted T cells, or T cells provided the cDNA or gDNA that made up the material.

V lost 5 bases to trimming and J lost 5 bases, with 9 bases between them. The length of the CDR3 is 12 residues. The sequencing sample was made of peripheral blood. The chain carries TRBV12-3 or TRBV12-4 and TRBJ1-2; tentative D call: TRBD1 (5 bases). This clonotype was sampled from a woman aged 60-75 years with COVID-19, enrolled during active disease. The CDR3 spells CASSAGSYGYTF. The CDR3 DNA follows: TGTGCCAGCAGTGCAGGGTCTTATGGCTACACCTTC.